The present T cell receptor beta chain was sequenced within a study of CD8+ T cells in alopecia areata. General study points: Sharing of TCR sequences between patients (possibly for HLA-related reasons) was less clear than in mice.

Trimming shortened V by 0 bases and J by 5 bases, and 5 bases separated the two germline ends. Germline CDR1 SGHRS, CDR2 YFSETQ. This CDR3 has 12 amino acids. cDNA prepared by RNA extraction and subsequent reverse transcription served as the template for sequencing. Some clones are missing from TCRdb's copy, which holds only in-frame ones; the method was immunoSEQ multiplex PCR. The sample lists 140,000 to 150,000 clones, around three fifths occurring once. The table lists this clone with a few counts. Its antigen remains unknown. The same CDR3 also results from other DNA sequences found in this sample.

Here the sequenced sample was CD4+ T cells sorted from blood, taken at week 0. The receptor was derived from a human donor with alopecia areata. The V gene is TRBV5-1, the J gene TRBJ2-5, with D uncertain. The CDR3 DNA reads as TGCGCCAGCAGCTTGGTGGGGGAGACCCAGTACTTC. Protein product: CASSLVGETQYF.